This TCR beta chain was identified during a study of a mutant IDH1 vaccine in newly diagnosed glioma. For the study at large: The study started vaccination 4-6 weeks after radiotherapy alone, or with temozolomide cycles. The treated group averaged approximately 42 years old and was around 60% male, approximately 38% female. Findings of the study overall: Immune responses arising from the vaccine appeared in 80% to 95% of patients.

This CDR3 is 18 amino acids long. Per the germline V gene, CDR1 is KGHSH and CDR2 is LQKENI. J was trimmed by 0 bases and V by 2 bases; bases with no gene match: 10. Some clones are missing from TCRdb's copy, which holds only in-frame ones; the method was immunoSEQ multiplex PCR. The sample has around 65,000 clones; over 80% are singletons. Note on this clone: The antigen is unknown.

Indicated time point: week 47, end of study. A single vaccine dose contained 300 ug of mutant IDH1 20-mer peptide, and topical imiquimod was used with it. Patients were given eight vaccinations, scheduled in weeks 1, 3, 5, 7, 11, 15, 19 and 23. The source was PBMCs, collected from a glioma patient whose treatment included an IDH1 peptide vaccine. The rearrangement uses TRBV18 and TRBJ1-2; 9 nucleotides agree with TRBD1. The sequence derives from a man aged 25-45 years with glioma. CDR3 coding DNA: TGTGCCAGCTCACCATACAGGGACAGGGAAGATTCTAACTATGGCTACACCTTC. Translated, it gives CASSPYRDREDSNYGYTF.